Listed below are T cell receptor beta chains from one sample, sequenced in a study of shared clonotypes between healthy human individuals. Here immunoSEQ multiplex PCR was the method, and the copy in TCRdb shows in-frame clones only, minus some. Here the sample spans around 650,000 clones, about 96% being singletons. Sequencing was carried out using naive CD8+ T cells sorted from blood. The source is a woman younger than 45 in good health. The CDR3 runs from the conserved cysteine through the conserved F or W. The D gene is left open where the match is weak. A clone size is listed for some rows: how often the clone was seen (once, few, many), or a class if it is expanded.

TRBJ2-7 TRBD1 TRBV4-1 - CASSTSDRGDEQYF TGCGCCAGCAGCACCTCCGACAGGGGCGACGAGCAGTACTTC
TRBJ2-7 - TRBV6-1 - CASIPVSAGLGEQYF TGTGCCAGCATCCCGGTCTCGGCCGGTCTTGGCGAGCAGTACTTC
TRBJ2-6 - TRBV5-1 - CASSLESGTNSGANVLTF TGCGCCAGCAGCTTGGAATCCGGGACAAACTCTGGGGCCAACGTCCTGACTTTC
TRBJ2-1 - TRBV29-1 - CSGVRSYNEQFF TGCAGCGGGGTTCGGAGTTACAATGAGCAGTTCTTC
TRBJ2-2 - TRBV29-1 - CSVEGQGVNTGELFF TGCAGCGTTGAAGGGCAGGGCGTTAACACCGGGGAGCTGTTTTTT
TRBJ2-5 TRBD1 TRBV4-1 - CASSQGWTGGQETQYF TGCGCCAGCAGCCAAGGATGGACAGGGGGCCAAGAGACCCAGTACTTC
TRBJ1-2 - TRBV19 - CASSIGGSYTF TGTGCCAGTAGTATCGGAGGGAGCTACACCTTC
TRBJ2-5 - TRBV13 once CASSLEHQETQYF TGTGCCAGCAGCTTAGAACACCAAGAGACCCAGTACTTC
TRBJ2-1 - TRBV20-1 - CSAPLGFF TGCAGTGCTCCCTTGGGGTTCTTC
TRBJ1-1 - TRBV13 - CASSSLQLRDTEAFF TGTGCCAGCAGCTCACTACAATTACGGGACACTGAAGCTTTCTTT
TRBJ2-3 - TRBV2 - CASSENGIPSTDTQYF TGTGCCAGCAGTGAAAACGGGATTCCTAGCACAGATACGCAGTATTTT
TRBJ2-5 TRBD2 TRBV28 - CASSLLVGLVKETQYF TGTGCCAGCAGTCTCCTAGTCGGACTAGTTAAAGAGACCCAGTACTTC
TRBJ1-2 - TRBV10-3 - CAISDQGRTNYGYTF TGTGCCATCAGTGACCAAGGACGGACGAACTATGGCTACACCTTC
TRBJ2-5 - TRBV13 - CASSLNRDTQETQYF TGTGCCAGCAGCTTGAACCGGGACACCCAAGAGACCCAGTACTTC
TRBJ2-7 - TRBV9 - CASSVDSLVDGRSYEQYF TGTGCCAGCAGCGTAGATTCTCTGGTGGACGGTCGATCCTACGAGCAGTACTTC
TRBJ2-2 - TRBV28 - CASKQGGLYRGELFF TGTGCCAGCAAACAAGGAGGGCTCTACCGAGGGGAGCTGTTTTTT
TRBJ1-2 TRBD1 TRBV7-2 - CASSTPGGGPPGYTF TGTGCCAGCAGCACACCAGGGGGGGGGCCCCCGGGCTACACCTTC
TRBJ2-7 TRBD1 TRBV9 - CASSGPDRGIWEQYF TGTGCCAGCAGCGGGCCGGACAGGGGGATATGGGAGCAGTACTTC
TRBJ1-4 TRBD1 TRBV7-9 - CASSLALRQGEEKLFF TGTGCCAGCAGCTTAGCTTTACGTCAGGGGGAAGAAAAACTGTTTTTT